The rows below give T cell receptor beta chains drawn from one sample of a study of blood T cells in healthy people across ages. MiXCR, applied by TCRdb to the 5' RACE reads, yields one record per CDR3 protein. The sample records over 1,300,000 distinct CDR3 sequences, 59% being singletons. The sequenced sample was blood. All receptors derive from a man younger than 30 in good health. The CDR3 runs from the conserved cysteine through the conserved F or W. D genes are given only for firm matches. Rows give clone size only sometimes, using once, few, many, or a class for an expanded clone.

J gene | V gene | D gene | clone size | CDR3 protein | CDR3 DNA
TRBJ2-2 | TRBV3-1 | . | many | CASSLSPTGELFF | TGTGCCAGCAGCCTTTCCCCCACCGGGGAGCTGTTTTTT
TRBJ1-5 | TRBV29-1 | . | . | CSVGPSSSDSNQPQHF | TGCAGCGTTGGGCCCTCCAGTTCAGATAGCAATCAGCCCCAGCATTTT
TRBJ2-7 | TRBV4-3 | . | . | CASSQVDGRGLEQYF | TGCGCCAGCAGCCAAGTTGACGGCAGGGGCCTCGAGCAGTACTTC
TRBJ1-2 | TRBV20-1 | . | . | CSARGPEGNGYTF | TGCAGTGCTAGGGGCCCTGAGGGAAATGGCTACACCTTC
TRBJ2-6 | TRBV14 | . | few | CASSPRAGANVLTF | TGTGCCAGCAGCCCCCGTGCTGGGGCCAACGTCCTGACTTTC
TRBJ1-1 | TRBV27 | TRBD1 | . | CASSLGTVGTEAFF | TGTGCCAGCAGCTTGGGGACAGTGGGCACTGAAGCTTTCTTT
TRBJ2-7 | TRBV21-1 | . | . | CASRNPEEGDGSYEQYF | TGTGCCAGCAGGAATCCGGAGGAAGGAGATGGCTCCTACGAGCAGTACTTC
TRBJ2-1 | TRBV27 | . | few | CASSLFGSYNEQFF | TGTGCCAGCAGTTTATTCGGCTCCTACAATGAGCAGTTCTTC
TRBJ2-5 | TRBV15 | . | . | CATSRVGGETQYF | TGTGCCACCAGCAGAGTTGGGGGGGAGACCCAGTACTTC
TRBJ2-2 | TRBV4-1 | . | few | CASSQEPVTGELFF | TGCGCCAGCAGCCAAGAGCCAGTCACCGGGGAGCTGTTTTTT
TRBJ1-5 | TRBV6-1 | . | . | CASSELGMNQPQHF | TGTGCCAGCAGTGAACTTGGCATGAATCAGCCCCAGCATTTT
TRBJ1-2 | TRBV5-1 | . | . | CASSPVGRGNYGYTF | TGCGCCAGCAGCCCCGTCGGTAGGGGCAACTATGGCTACACCTTC
TRBJ2-4 | TRBV10-3 | . | . | CAISGGSGNIQYF | TGTGCCATCAGTGGGGGTAGCGGAAACATTCAGTACTTC
TRBJ1-4 | TRBV29-1 | . | few | CSVSGRYQNEKLFF | TGCAGCGTGTCTGGACGATACCAAAATGAAAAACTGTTTTTT
TRBJ2-1 | TRBV10-3 | . | once | CAISKGPHDNEQFF | TGTGCCATCTCTAAGGGGCCCCACGACAATGAGCAGTTCTTC
TRBJ2-5 | TRBV4-2 | . | . | CASSHAGGGETQYF | TGTGCCAGCAGCCACGCAGGAGGCGGTGAGACCCAGTACTTC
TRBJ2-7 | TRBV6-5 | TRBD2 | . | CASTRGGQNEQYF | TGTGCCAGCACTCGGGGGGGCCAGAATGAGCAGTACTTC
TRBJ2-7 | TRBV4-1 | . | many | CASSQDSEQYF | TGCGCCAGCAGCCAAGATTCCGAGCAGTACTTC
TRBJ2-7 | TRBV28 | . | . | CASSFSESYEQYF | TGTGCCAGCAGTTTTTCTGAATCCTACGAGCAGTACTTC
TRBJ1-2 | TRBV2 | TRBD1 | few | CASSENWQGAGYTF | TGTGCCAGCAGTGAAAACTGGCAGGGGGCTGGCTACACCTTC
TRBJ2-1 | TRBV20-1 | TRBD2 | . | CSASRTSGSNEQFF | TGCAGTGCCTCAAGGACTAGCGGGTCGAATGAGCAGTTCTTC
TRBJ2-1 | TRBV14 | . | . | CASSQDLSSYEQFF | TGTGCCAGCAGCCAAGATCTAAGCAGCTATGAGCAGTTCTTC
TRBJ1-2 | TRBV29-1 | . | . | CSVEEEQGSNYGYTF | TGCAGCGTTGAAGAAGAACAGGGTTCTAACTATGGCTACACCTTC